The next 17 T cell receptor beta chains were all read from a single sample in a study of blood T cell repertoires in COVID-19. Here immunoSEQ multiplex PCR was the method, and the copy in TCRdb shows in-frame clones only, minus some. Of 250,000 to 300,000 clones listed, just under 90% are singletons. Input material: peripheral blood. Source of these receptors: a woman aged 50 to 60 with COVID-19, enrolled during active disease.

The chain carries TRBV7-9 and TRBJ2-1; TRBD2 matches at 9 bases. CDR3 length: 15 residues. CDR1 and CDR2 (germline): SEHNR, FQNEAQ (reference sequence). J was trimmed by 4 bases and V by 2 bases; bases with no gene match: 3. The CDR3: CASSLTAGGYNEQFF. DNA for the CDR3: TGTGCCAGCAGCTTAACGGCGGGAGGGTACAATGAGCAGTTCTTC. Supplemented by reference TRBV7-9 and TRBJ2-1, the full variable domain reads DTGVSQNPRHKITKRGQNVTFRCDPISEHNRLYWYRQTLGQGPEFLTYFQNEAQLEKSRLLSDRFSAERPKGSFSTLEIQRTEQGDSAMYLCASSLTAGGYNEQFFGPGTRLTVL.

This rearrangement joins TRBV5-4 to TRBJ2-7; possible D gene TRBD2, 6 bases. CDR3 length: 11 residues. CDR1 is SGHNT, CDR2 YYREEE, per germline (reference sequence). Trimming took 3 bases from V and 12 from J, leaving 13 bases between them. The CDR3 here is CASSSGGRLYF. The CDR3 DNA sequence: TGTGCCAGCAGCTCCGGGGGTAGGCTGTACTTC.

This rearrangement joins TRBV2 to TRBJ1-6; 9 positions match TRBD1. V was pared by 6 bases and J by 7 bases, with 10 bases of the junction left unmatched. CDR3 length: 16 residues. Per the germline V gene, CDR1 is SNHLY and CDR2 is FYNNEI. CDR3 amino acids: CASSERRGQGNSPLHF. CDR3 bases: TGTGCCAGCAGCGAGCGTAGGGGACAGGGAAATTCACCCCTCCACTTT.

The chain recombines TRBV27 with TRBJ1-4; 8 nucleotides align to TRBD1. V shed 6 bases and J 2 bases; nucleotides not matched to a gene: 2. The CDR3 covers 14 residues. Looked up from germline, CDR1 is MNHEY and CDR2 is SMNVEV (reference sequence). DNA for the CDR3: TGTGCCAGCAGGAGGGACAGGACTAATGAAAAACTGTTTTTT. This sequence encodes CASRRDRTNEKLFF.

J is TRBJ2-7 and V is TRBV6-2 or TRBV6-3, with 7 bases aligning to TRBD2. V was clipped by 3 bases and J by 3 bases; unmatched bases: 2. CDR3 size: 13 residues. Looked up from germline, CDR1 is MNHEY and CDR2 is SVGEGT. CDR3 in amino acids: CASSYASGYEQYF. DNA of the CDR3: TGTGCCAGCAGTTATGCTAGCGGCTACGAGCAGTACTTC.

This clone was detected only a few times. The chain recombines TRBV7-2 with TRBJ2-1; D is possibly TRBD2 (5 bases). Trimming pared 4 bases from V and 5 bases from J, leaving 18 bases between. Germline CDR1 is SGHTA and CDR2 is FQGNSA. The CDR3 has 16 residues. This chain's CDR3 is CASSSIPRVGNNEQFF. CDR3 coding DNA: TGTGCCAGCAGCTCTATTCCTAGAGTCGGGAACAATGAGCAGTTCTTC.

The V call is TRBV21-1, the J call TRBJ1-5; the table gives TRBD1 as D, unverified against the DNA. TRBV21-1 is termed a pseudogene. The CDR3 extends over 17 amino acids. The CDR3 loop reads CASSKEEADRAAQPQHF. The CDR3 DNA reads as TGTGCCAGCAGCAAAGAAGAGGCGGACAGGGCTGCGCAGCCCCAGCATTTT.

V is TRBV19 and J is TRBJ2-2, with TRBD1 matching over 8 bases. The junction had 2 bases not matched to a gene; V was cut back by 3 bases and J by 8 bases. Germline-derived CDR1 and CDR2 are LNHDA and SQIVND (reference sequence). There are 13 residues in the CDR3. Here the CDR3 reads CASSIRTGGELFF. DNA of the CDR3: TGTGCCAGTAGTATCCGGACAGGGGGGGAGCTGTTTTTT.

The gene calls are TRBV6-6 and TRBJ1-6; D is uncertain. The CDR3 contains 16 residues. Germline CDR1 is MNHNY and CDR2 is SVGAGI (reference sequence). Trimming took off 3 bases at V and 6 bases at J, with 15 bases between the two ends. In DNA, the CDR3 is TGTGCCAGCAGTTATGACGGGAACCGCCCTAATTCACCCCTCCACTTT. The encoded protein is CASSYDGNRPNSPLHF.

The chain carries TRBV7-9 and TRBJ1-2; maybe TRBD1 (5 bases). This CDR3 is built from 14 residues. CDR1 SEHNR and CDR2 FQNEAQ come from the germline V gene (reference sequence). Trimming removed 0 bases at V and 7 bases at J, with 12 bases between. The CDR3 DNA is TGTGCCAGCAGCTTAGCCCAGGGAAATGGTGGCTACACCTTC. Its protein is CASSLAQGNGGYTF. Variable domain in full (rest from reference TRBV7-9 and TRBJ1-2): DTGVSQNPRHKITKRGQNVTFRCDPISEHNRLYWYRQTLGQGPEFLTYFQNEAQLEKSRLLSDRFSAERPKGSFSTLEIQRTEQGDSAMYLCASSLAQGNGGYTFGSGTRLTVV.

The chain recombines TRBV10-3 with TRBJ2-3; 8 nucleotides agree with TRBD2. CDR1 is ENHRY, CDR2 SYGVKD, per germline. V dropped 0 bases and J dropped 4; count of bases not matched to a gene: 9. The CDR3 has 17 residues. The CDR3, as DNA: TGTGCCATCAGTGAGTCACCGGGACTAGGGTTCGCAGATACGCAGTATTTT. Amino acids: CAISESPGLGFADTQYF.

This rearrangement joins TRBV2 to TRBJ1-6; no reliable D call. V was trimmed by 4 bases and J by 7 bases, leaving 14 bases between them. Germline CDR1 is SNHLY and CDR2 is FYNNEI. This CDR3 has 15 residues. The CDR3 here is CASSGEGTGNSPLHF. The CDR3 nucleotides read TGTGCCAGCAGTGGGGAGGGCACGGGGAATTCACCCCTCCACTTT.

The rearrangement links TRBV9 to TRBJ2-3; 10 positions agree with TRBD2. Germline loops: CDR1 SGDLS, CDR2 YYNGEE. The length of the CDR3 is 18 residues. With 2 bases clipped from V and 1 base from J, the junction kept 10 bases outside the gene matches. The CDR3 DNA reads TGTGCCAGCAGCGTGGGAGCGGGAGGGCCCACCCGCACAGATACGCAGTATTTT. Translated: CASSVGAGGPTRTDTQYF.

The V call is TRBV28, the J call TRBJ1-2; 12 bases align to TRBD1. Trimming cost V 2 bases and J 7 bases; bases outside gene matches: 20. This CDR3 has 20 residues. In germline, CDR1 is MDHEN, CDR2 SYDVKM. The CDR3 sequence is CASSLARQGTGGAENSGYTF. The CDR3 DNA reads TGTGCCAGCAGTTTAGCTCGTCAGGGGACAGGGGGCGCTGAAAATAGTGGCTACACCTTC.

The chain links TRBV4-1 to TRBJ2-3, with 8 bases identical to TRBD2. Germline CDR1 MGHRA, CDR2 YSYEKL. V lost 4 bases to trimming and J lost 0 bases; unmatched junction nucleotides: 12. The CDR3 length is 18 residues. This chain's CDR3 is CASSPGTREWPSTDTQYF. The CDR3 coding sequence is TGCGCCAGCAGCCCCGGGACTAGGGAGTGGCCTAGCACAGATACGCAGTATTTT.

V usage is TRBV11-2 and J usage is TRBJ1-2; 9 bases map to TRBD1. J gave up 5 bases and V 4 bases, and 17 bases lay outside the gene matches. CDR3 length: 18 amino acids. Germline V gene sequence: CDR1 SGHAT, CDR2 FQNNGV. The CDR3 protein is CASSSLRDREGGRYGYTF. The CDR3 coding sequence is TGTGCCAGCAGCTCCCTCCGGGACAGGGAAGGCGGAAGGTATGGCTACACCTTC.

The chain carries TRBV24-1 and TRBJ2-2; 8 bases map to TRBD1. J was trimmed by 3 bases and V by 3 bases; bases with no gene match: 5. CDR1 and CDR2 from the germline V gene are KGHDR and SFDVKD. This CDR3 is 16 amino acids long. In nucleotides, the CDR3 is TGTGCCACCAGTGATCCCGGACAGGGAGACACCGGGGAGCTGTTTTTT. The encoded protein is CATSDPGQGDTGELFF.